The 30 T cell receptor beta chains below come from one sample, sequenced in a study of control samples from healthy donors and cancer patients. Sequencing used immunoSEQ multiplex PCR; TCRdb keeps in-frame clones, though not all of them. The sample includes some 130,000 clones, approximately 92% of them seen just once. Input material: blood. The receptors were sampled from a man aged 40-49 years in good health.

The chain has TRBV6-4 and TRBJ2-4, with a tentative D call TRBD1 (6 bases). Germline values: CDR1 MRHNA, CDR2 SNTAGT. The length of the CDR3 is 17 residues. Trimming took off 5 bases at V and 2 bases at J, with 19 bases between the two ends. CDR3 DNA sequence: TGTGCCAGCAGTTTAATGGGACACTTTGATTCCAAAAACATTCAGTACTTC. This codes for CASSLMGHFDSKNIQYF.

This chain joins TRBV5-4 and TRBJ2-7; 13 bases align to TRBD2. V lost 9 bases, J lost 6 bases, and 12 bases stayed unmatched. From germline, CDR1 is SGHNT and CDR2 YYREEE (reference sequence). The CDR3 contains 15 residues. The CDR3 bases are TGTGCCACAATAAAACCCGGGACTAGCGGGATCGAGCAGTACTTC. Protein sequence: CATIKPGTSGIEQYF. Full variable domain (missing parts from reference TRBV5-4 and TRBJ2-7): ETGVTQSPTHLIKTRGQQVTLRCSSQSGHNTVSWYQQALGQGPQFIFQYYREEENGRGNFPPRFSGLQFPNYSSELNVNALELDDSALYLCATIKPGTSGIEQYFGPGTRLTVT.

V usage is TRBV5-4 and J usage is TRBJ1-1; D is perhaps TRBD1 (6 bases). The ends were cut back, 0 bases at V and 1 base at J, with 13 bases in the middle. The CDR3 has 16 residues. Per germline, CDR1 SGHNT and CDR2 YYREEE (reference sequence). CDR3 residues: CASSLAGERSNTEAFF. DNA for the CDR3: TGTGCCAGCAGCTTGGCAGGGGAACGTTCGAACACTGAAGCTTTCTTT.

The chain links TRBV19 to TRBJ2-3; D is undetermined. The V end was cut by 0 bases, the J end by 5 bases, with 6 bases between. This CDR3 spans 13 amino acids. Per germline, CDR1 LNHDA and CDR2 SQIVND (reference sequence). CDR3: CASSIEGEDTQYF. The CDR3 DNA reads TGTGCCAGTAGTATAGAGGGTGAAGATACGCAGTATTTT.

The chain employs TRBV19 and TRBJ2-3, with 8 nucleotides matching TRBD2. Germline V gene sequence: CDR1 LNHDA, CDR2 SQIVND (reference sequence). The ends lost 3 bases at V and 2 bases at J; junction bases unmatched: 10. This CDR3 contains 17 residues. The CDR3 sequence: CASSIWGAGEITDTQYF. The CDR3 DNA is TGTGCCAGTAGTATCTGGGGAGCGGGGGAGATCACAGATACGCAGTATTTT.

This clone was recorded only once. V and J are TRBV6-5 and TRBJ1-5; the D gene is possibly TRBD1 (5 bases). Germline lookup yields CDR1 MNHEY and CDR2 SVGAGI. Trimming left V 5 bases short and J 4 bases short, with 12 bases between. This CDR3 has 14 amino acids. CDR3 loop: CASSPSQGNQPQHF. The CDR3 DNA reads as TGTGCCAGCAGTCCATCGCAGGGTAATCAGCCCCAGCATTTT.

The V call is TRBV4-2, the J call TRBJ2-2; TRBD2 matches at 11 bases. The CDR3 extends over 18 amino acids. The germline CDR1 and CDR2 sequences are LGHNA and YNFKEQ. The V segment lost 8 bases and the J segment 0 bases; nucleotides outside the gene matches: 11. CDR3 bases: TGTGCCAGCGGACTACTTAGCGGGGGGGTAACGAACACCGGGGAGCTGTTTTTT. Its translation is CASGLLSGGVTNTGELFF.

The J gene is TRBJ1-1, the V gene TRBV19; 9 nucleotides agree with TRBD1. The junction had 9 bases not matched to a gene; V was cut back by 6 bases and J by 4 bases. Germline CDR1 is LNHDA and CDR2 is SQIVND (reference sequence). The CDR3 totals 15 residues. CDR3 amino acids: CASSTYRGPGTEAFF. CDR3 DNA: TGTGCCAGTAGCACCTACAGGGGGCCGGGCACTGAAGCTTTCTTT.

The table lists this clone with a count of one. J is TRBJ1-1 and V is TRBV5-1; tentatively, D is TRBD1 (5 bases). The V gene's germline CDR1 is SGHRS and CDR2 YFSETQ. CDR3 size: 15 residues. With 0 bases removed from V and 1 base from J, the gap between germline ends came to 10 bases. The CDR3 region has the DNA TGCGCCAGCAGCTTGGCTGGGGCCGGGAACACTGAAGCTTTCTTT. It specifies CASSLAGAGNTEAFF.

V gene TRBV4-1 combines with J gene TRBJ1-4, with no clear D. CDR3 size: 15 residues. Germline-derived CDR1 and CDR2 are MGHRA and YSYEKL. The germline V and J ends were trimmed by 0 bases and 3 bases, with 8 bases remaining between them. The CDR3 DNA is TGCGCCAGCAGCCAAGAAGGGCCCGCTAATGAAAAACTGTTTTTT. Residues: CASSQEGPANEKLFF.

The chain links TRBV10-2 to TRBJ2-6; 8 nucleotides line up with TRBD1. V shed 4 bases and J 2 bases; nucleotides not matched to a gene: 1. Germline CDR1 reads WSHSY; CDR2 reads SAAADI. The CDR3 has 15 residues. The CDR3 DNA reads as TGCGCCAGCAGTGCGACAGGGGCTGGGGCCAACGTCCTGACTTTC. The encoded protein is CASSATGAGANVLTF.

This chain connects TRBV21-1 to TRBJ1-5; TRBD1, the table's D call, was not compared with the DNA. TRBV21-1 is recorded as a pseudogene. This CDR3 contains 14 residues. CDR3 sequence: CASSKGDSDQPQHF. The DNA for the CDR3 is TGTGCCAGCAGCAAAGGGGACAGCGATCAGCCCCAGCATTTT.

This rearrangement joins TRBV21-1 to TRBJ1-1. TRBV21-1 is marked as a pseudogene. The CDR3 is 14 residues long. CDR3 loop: CASSKERRREGAFF. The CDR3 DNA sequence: TGTGCCAGCAGCAAAGAGAGGCGCAGGGAGGGAGCTTTCTTT.

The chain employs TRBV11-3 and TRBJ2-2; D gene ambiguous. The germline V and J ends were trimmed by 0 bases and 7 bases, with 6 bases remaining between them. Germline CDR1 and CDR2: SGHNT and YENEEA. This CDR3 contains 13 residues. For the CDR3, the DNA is TGTGCCAGCAGCTTAGAACGCGGCGGGGAGCTGTTTTTT. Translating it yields CASSLERGGELFF.

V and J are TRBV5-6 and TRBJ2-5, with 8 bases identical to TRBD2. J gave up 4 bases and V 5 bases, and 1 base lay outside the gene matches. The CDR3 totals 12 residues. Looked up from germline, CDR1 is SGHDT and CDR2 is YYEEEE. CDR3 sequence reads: CASRAGGETQYF. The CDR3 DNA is TGTGCCAGCAGGGCGGGGGGAGAGACCCAGTACTTC.

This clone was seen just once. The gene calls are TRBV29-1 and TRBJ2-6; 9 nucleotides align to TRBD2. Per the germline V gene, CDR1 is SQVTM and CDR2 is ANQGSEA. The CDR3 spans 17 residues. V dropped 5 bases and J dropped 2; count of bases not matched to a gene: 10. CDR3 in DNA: TGCAGCGTTCCCCGGGGTAGCGGGGGCGCTGGGGCCAACGTCCTGACTTTC. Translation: CSVPRGSGGAGANVLTF.

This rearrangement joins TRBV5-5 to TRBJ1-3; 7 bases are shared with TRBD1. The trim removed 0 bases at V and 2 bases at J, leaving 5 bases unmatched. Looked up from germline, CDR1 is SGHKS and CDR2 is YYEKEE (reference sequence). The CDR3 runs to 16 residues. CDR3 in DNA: TGTGCCAGCAGCTTGGTTGAGACAGGGACTGGAAACACCATATATTTT. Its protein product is CASSLVETGTGNTIYF.

CDR3 sequence: CASTSRGQETQYF. Written as DNA, the CDR3 is TGTGCCAGCACTTCTCGGGGCCAAGAGACCCAGTACTTC. V gene TRBV18 combines with J gene TRBJ2-5; D is perhaps TRBD2 (5 bases). The CDR3 covers 13 residues. V dropped 8 bases and J dropped 1 base, with 11 bases sitting between them. Germline V gene lookup returns CDR1 KGHSH and CDR2 LQKENI.

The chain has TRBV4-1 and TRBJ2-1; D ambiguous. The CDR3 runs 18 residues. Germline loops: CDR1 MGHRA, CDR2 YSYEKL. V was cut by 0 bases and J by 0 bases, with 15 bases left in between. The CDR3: CASSQDWTRTSSYNEQFF. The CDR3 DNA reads TGCGCCAGCAGCCAAGATTGGACGCGCACCAGCTCCTACAATGAGCAGTTCTTC.

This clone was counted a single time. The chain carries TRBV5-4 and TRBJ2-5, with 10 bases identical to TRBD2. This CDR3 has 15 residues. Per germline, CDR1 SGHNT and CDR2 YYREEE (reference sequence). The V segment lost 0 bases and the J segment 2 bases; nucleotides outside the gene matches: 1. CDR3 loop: CASSLGTSGQETQYF. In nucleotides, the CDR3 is TGTGCCAGCAGCTTGGGGACTAGCGGACAAGAGACCCAGTACTTC.

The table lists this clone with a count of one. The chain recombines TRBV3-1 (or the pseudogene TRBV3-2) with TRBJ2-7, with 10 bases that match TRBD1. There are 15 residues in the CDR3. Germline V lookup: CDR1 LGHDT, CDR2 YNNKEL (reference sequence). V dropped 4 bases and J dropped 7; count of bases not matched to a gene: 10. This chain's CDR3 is CASSPRDRGYGEQYF. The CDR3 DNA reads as TGTGCCAGCAGCCCCCGGGACAGGGGTTATGGGGAGCAGTACTTC.

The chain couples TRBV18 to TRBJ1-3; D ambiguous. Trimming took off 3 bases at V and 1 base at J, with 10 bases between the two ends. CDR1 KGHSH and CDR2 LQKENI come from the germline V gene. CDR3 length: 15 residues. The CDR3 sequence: CASSPSEGSGNTIYF. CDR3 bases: TGTGCCAGCTCACCCTCAGAGGGTTCTGGAAACACCATATATTTT.

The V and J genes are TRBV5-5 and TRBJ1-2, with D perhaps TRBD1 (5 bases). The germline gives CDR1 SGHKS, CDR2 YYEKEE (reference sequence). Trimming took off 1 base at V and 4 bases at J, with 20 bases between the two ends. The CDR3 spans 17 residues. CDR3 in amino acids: CASSLSITGQISYGYTF. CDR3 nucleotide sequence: TGTGCCAGCAGCTTGTCCATTACAGGACAAATTAGCTATGGCTACACCTTC.

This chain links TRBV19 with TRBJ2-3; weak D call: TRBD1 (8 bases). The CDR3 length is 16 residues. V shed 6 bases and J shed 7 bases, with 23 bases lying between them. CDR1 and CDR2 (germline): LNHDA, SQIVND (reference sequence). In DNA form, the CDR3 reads TGTGCCAGTAGAGAGTTGGACAGGGCGGGGGCAAATACGCAGTATTTT. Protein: CASRELDRAGANTQYF.

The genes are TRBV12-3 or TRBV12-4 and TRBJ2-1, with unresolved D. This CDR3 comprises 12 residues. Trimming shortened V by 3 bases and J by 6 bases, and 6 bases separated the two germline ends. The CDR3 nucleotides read TGTGCCAGCAGTTTCGGTGGCAATGAGCAGTTCTTC. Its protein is CASSFGGNEQFF.

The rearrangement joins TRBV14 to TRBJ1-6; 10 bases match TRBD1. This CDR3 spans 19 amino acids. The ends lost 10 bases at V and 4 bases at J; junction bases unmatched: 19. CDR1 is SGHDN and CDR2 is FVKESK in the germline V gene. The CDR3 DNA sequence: TGTGCCAACAACACCGCCGGGACAGGGGACCCCCATTATAATTCACCCCTCCACTTT. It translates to CANNTAGTGDPHYNSPLHF.

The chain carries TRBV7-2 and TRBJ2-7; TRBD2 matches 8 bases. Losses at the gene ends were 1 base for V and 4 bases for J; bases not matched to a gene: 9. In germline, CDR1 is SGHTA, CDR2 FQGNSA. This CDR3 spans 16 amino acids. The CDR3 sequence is CASSLDGAGELYEQYF. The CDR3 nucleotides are TGTGCCAGCAGCTTAGACGGAGCGGGGGAATTGTACGAGCAGTACTTC.

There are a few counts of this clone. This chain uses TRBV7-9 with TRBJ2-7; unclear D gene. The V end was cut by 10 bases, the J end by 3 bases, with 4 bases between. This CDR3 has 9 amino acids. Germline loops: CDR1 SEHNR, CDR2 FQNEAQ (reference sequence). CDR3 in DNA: TGTGCCACCGACTACGAGCAGTACTTC. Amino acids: CATDYEQYF.

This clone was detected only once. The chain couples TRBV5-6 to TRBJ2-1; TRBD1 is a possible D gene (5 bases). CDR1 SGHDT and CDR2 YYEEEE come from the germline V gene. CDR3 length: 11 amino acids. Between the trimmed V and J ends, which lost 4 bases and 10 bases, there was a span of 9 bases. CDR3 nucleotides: TGTGCCAGCAGCACCGACAGCGAGCAGTTCTTC. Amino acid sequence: CASSTDSEQFF.

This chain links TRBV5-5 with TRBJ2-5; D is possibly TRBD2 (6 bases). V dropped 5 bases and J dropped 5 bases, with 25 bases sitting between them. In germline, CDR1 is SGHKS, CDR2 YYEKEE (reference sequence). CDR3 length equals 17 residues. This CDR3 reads CASSSPSGTSGWETQYF. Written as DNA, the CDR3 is TGTGCCAGCAGTTCGCCATCCGGGACTTCTGGGTGGGAGACCCAGTACTTC.